Listed below are T cell receptor beta chains from one sample, sequenced in a study of cytomegalovirus exposure and HLA in healthy donors. Sequenced by immunoSEQ multiplex PCR; TCRdb stores in-frame clones only, minus some. The sample gives 95,000 to 150,000 clones, more than 60% of which show up once; 2.5% to 3.5% is in the top ten. What was sequenced was PBMCs. The receptors were sampled from a woman aged 40 to 55 in good health and CMV-seropositive. Each CDR3 is given with its conserved first and last residue. The D gene is left open where the match is weak. Clone size is given for some rows only: seen once, a few or many times, or a class if the clone is expanded.

size | D | J | V | CDR3 | DNA
. | . | TRBJ2-3 | TRBV19 | CASSIEKTAGTDTQYF | TGTGCCAGTAGTATAGAGAAGACAGCCGGCACAGATACGCAGTATTTT
. | TRBD1 | TRBJ1-5 | TRBV5-6 | CASSPRTGVSNQPQHF | TGTGCCAGCAGCCCTCGGACAGGGGTAAGCAATCAGCCCCAGCATTTT
few | TRBD2 | TRBJ2-1 | TRBV5-1 | CASSSGGSGRRSYNEQFF | TGCGCCAGCAGCTCCGGGGGTAGCGGGAGAAGGTCCTACAATGAGCAGTTCTTC
. | TRBD1 | TRBJ1-1 | TRBV6-5 | CASRTGTGNTEAFF | TGTGCCAGCAGAACCGGGACAGGGAACACTGAAGCTTTCTTT
. | TRBD1 | TRBJ1-3 | TRBV30 | CAWTKRTGGQRRTGNTIYF | TGTGCCTGGACCAAGAGGACAGGGGGCCAAAGGAGGACTGGAAACACCATATATTTT
. | TRBD1 | TRBJ2-1 | TRBV6-1 | CASSEGTGINEQFF | TGTGCCAGCAGTGAAGGGACAGGGATCAATGAGCAGTTCTTC
. | . | TRBJ2-7 | TRBV5-1 | CASSLNRPYEQYF | TGCGCCAGCAGCTTGAACAGGCCCTACGAGCAGTACTTC
. | . | TRBJ2-2 | TRBV19 | CASSSTRDTGELFF | TGTGCCAGTAGTTCAACCAGGGACACCGGGGAGCTGTTTTTT
once | . | TRBJ2-3 | TRBV13 | CASSSSQDTQYF | TGTGCCAGCAGCTCGAGTCAAGATACGCAGTATTTT
. | TRBD1 | TRBJ1-1 | TRBV29-1 | CSVERGTGGKTEAFF | TGCAGCGTTGAGCGGGGGACAGGGGGCAAAACTGAAGCTTTCTTT
. | . | TRBJ1-5 | TRBV12-5 | CASGFSDSSQPQHF | TGTGCTAGTGGTTTTTCCGACAGTTCTCAGCCCCAGCATTTT
. | TRBD1 | TRBJ1-6 | TRBV7-3 | CASSFSGQGDSPLHF | TGTGCCAGCAGCTTCTCGGGACAGGGCGATTCACCCCTCCACTTT